Below, one T cell receptor beta chain is given with its context. The entry originates in a study of blood T cell repertoires in COVID-19. Whole-study context: PBMCs, B-cell-depleted T cells, or T cells were the source of the cDNA or gDNA that made up the material.

Assay used: immunoSEQ multiplex PCR; TCRdb lists only in-frame clones, some missing. Among approximately 210,000 clones listed, 84% were seen once. Looked up from germline, CDR1 is SGHVS and CDR2 is FQNEAQ. This CDR3 has 17 amino acids. The V gene lost 6 bases and the J gene lost 0 bases, with 17 bases spanning the gap. This rearrangement joins TRBV7-8 to TRBJ2-2; D gene uncertain. This TCR derives from a man aged 25 to 40 with active or convalescent COVID-19. Sequenced material: peripheral blood. CDR3 coding DNA: TGTGCCAGCAGTCCCGGATCCCTCCGGGCGAACACCGGGGAGCTGTTTTTT. Residues: CASSPGSLRANTGELFF.